This T cell receptor beta chain stems from a study of blood T cell repertoires in COVID-19. On the study more broadly: Samples representing acute and convalescent COVID-19 were sourced from the United States, Italy and Spain. PBMCs, B-cell-depleted T cells, or T cells were the source of the cDNA or gDNA that made up the material.

This clone was counted a few times. This CDR3 region has 15 residues. CDR1 and CDR2 (germline): LNHNV, YYDKDF (reference sequence). V was pared by 1 base and J by 5 bases, with 4 bases of the junction left unmatched. Clones were read by immunoSEQ multiplex PCR, and TCRdb kept only the in-frame ones, dropping some. The sample yields approximately 40,000 clones, 70% to 90% seen once. This chain uses TRBV15 with TRBJ1-4; 7 bases line up with TRBD1. Material: peripheral blood. This TCR was sampled from a man aged 60 to 75 with COVID-19, enrolled during active disease. CDR3 sequence (DNA): TGTGCCACCAGCAGAGGAGGGGGCCGCAATGAAAAACTGTTTTTT. Amino acids: CATSRGGGRNEKLFF. The full variable domain, in which reference TRBV15 and TRBJ1-4 provide the parts outside the CDR3, is DAMVIQNPRYQVTQFGKPVTLSCSQTLNHNVMYWYQQKSSQAPKLLFHYYDKDFNNEADTPDNFQSRRPNTSFCFLDIRSPGLGDTAMYLCATSRGGGRNEKLFFGSGTQLSVL.